This T cell receptor beta chain was retrieved from a study of shared clonotypes between healthy human individuals. About this clone itself: The sample contains more than one DNA sequence encoding this CDR3.

Assay used: immunoSEQ multiplex PCR; TCRdb lists only in-frame clones, some missing. The data contain 2 million to 2.5 million clones, roughly 95% of them singletons. Deletions cut 4 bases from V and 8 bases from J, with 5 bases between. CDR1 and CDR2 (germline): SGHAT, FQNNGV. This CDR3 region has 11 residues. The source is a man younger than 35 in good health. The sample was naive CD4+ T cells sorted from blood. Subset noted: CD45RA+ positively selected. V usage is TRBV11-2 and J usage is TRBJ1-4; no reliable D call. The CDR3 region is CASSSREKLFF. The CDR3 bases are TGTGCCAGCAGCTCAAGAGAAAAACTGTTTTTT. Combining the CDR3 with reference TRBV11-2 and TRBJ1-4 gives the whole variable domain EAGVAQSPRYKIIEKRQSVAFWCNPISGHATLYWYQQILGQGPKLLIQFQNNGVVDDSQLPKDRFSAERLKGVDSTLKIQPAKLEDSAVYLCASSSREKLFFGSGTQLSVL.